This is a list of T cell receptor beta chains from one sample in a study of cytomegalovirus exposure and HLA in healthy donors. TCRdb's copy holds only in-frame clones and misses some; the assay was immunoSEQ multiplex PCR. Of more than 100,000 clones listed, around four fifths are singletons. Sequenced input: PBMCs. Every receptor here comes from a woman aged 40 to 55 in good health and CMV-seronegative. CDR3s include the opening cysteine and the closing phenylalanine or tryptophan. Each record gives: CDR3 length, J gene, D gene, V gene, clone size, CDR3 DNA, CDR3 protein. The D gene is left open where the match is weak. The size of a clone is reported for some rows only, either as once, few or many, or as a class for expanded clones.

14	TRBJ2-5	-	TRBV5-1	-	TGCGCCAGCAGCCCGGAAGCAGGGTACGAGACCCAGTACTTC	CASSPEAGYETQYF
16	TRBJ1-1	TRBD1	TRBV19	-	TGTGCCAGTAGTATAGCTACAGGGGGCCTGAACACTGAAGCTTTCTTT	CASSIATGGLNTEAFF
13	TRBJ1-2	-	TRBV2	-	TGTGCCAGCACGGGAGGGGTGAGCTATGGCTACACCTTC	CASTGGVSYGYTF
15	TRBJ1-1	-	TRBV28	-	TGTGCCAGCAGTTTCGATCAGGGAACGAACACTGAAGCTTTCTTT	CASSFDQGTNTEAFF
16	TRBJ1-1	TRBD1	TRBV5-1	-	TGCGCCAGCAGCTTGGCGGGACAGGGGGTCGACACTGAAGCTTTCTTT	CASSLAGQGVDTEAFF
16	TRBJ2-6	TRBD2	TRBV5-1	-	TGCGCCAGCATGGGGGGGTCGGGATCTGGGGCCAACGTCCTGACTTTC	CASMGGSGSGANVLTF
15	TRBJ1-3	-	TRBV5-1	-	TGCGCCAGCAGCAGAGGACAGACCTCTGGAAACACCATATATTTT	CASSRGQTSGNTIYF
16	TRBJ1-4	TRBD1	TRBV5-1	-	TGCGCCAGCAGCGCCATCGAGACAGGGGGAGCTGAAAAACTGTTTTTT	CASSAIETGGAEKLFF
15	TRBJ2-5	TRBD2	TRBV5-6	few	TGTGCCAGCAGCTTCCGGACTAGCGGGAAAGAGACCCAGTACTTC	CASSFRTSGKETQYF
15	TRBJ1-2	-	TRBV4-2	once	TGTGCCAGCAGCCAAACCCACCTCTGGGGGGATGGCTACACCTTC	CASSQTHLWGDGYTF
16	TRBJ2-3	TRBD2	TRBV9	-	TGTGCCAGCAGCGCCAGCGGGGGCCATAGCACAGATACGCAGTATTTT	CASSASGGHSTDTQYF
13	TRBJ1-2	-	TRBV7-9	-	TGTGCCAGCAGCTCAGCGAGGGAAAATGGCTACACCTTC	CASSSARENGYTF
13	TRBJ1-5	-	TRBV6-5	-	TGTGCCAGCAGGGCTTATAGCAATCAGCCCCAGCATTTT	CASRAYSNQPQHF
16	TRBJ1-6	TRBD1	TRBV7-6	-	TGTGCCAGCAGCTTAGGGTTGAGGGGGCAGCATTCACCCCTCCACTTT	CASSLGLRGQHSPLHF
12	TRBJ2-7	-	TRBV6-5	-	TGTGCCAGCAGTCAGACAGGTCGCGAGCAGTACTTC	CASSQTGREQYF
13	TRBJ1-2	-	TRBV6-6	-	TGTGCCAGCAGTTACTCAGGGGGGGATGGCTACACCTTC	CASSYSGGDGYTF
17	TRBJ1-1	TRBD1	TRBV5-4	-	TGTGCCAGCAGCTTAGGACAGGGGGCTAATTTGAACACTGAAGCTTTCTTT	CASSLGQGANLNTEAFF
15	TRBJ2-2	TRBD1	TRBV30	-	TGTGCCTGGAGTTTTCAGGGGGCAGGGGTCGGGGAGCTGTTTTTT	CAWSFQGAGVGELFF
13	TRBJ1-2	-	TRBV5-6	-	TGTGCCAGCAGCTACAGGGAGAACTATGGCTACACCTTC	CASSYRENYGYTF
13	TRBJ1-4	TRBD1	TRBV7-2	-	TGTGCCACCCGGGACAGGGGGCCGGGAAAACTGTTTTTT	CATRDRGPGKLFF
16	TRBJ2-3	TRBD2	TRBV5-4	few	TGTGCCAGCAGCTCCGGGACTAGCGGGGGCACAGATACGCAGTATTTT	CASSSGTSGGTDTQYF
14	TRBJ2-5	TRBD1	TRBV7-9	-	TGTGCCAGCAGCTTAGAATGGACAGGAGAGACCCAGTACTTC	CASSLEWTGETQYF
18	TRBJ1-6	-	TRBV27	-	TGTGCCAGCAGTTTCATAGACTTCCCGAGCTCCTATAATTCACCCCTCCACTTT	CASSFIDFPSSYNSPLHF
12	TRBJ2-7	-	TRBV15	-	TGTGCCACCAGCTCCGTGGGGGCCGAGCAGTACTTC	CATSSVGAEQYF
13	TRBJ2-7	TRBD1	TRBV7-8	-	TGTGCCAGCAGCCCCGGACAGGGGTACGAGCAGTACTTC	CASSPGQGYEQYF
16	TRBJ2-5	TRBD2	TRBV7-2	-	TGTGCCAGCAGCACCCGAGCGGGGGGACGGTGGGAGACCCAGTACTTC	CASSTRAGGRWETQYF
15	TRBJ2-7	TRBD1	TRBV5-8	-	TGTGCCAGCAGCGTAGGGACAGGTTCCTCCTACGAGCAGTACTTC	CASSVGTGSSYEQYF
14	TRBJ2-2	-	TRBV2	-	TGTGCCAGCAGTGAATTCGGGGGCACCGGGGAGCTGTTTTTT	CASSEFGGTGELFF
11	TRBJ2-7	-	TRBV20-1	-	TGCAGTGTTCGAGCCCGATACGAGCAGTACTTC	CSVRARYEQYF
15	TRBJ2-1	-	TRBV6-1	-	TGTGCCAGCAGGGGACTGGCTAATTCCTACAATGAGCAGTTCTTC	CASRGLANSYNEQFF
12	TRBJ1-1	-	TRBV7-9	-	TGTTCCAGCAGCTTAGAGACAGTTGAAGCTTTCTTT	CSSSLETVEAFF
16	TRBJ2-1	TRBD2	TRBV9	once	TGTGCCAGCAGCTCCGGTAGCGGGACCTCCTACAATGAGCAGTTCTTC	CASSSGSGTSYNEQFF